These 24 T cell receptor beta chains came from one sample sequenced in a study of T cells in Graves' hyperthyroidism and ophthalmopathy. The investigators amplified TCR beta CDR3 regions from RNA transcripts. HTBI primers drove first-round RT-PCR of the TCR CDR3. TCRdb itself ran the multiplex PCR reads through MiXCR, one entry per CDR3 protein. The sample lists hundreds of thousands of distinct CDR3 sequences, about 20% occurring once. Sequencing input: blood. The receptors stem from a man in his forties with Graves' ophthalmopathy.

This clonotype was detected ten times or more. The chain has TRBV20-1 and TRBJ2-1, with 12 bases matching TRBD2. CDR3 size: 13 residues. Germline-derived CDR1 and CDR2 are DFQATT and SNEGSKA (reference sequence). Trimming took 6 bases from V and 10 from J; bases not matched to a gene: 7. The CDR3 loop reads CSATSGGKEEQFF. The CDR3 region has the DNA TGCAGTGCCACTAGCGGGGGGAAGGAGGAGCAGTTCTTC.

This clonotype was picked up many times. The V call is TRBV12-3 or TRBV12-4, the J call TRBJ2-1; 10 positions agree with TRBD2. The CDR3 covers 20 residues. Germline trimming cut 1 base from V and 3 bases from J; bases unmatched to any gene: 15. CDR3 residues: CASSLEWLAGASLGYNEQFF. The DNA of the CDR3 is TGTGCCAGCAGTTTAGAGTGGCTAGCGGGGGCCTCTCTGGGCTACAATGAGCAGTTCTTC.

This chain connects TRBV6-1 to TRBJ1-1, with 7 bases identical to TRBD1. The CDR3 is made up of 14 amino acids. Germline values: CDR1 MNHNS, CDR2 SASEGT. V shed 6 bases and J 1 base; nucleotides not matched to a gene: 5. CDR3 region: CASRTGDANTEAFF. CDR3 DNA sequence: TGTGCCAGCAGAACAGGGGACGCGAACACTGAAGCTTTCTTT.

This clonotype was seen many times. V gene TRBV7-2 combines with J gene TRBJ1-4; TRBD1 matches at 10 bases. After removal of 6 bases from V and 12 bases from J, the junction contained 13 bases not matched to a gene. The CDR3 contains 15 residues. Per germline, CDR1 SGHTA and CDR2 FQGNSA. This CDR3 is CASSRPGQGLSELFF. The CDR3 DNA sequence: TGTGCCAGCAGTAGACCGGGACAGGGGTTGTCTGAACTGTTTTTT.

Only a few counts were recorded for this clonotype. V is TRBV4-3 and J is TRBJ2-2; D unresolved. Germline loops: CDR1 LGHNA, CDR2 YSLEER. The V and J ends lost 0 bases and 5 bases respectively, with 7 bases between them. This CDR3 comprises 14 residues. The chain's CDR3 is CASSQELSTGELFF. The CDR3 nucleotides read TGCGCCAGCAGCCAAGAACTAAGTACCGGGGAGCTGTTTTTT.

This clonotype was seen repeatedly, ten times or more. This chain joins TRBV2 and TRBJ1-2, with a weak D call TRBD1 (6 bases). Germline V gene lookup returns CDR1 SNHLY and CDR2 FYNNEI. V was cut by 3 bases and J by 4 bases, with 9 bases left in between. The CDR3 sequence is 13 residues long. This CDR3 is CASSDGGTYGYTF. CDR3 sequence (DNA): TGTGCCAGCAGTGATGGGGGCACCTATGGCTACACCTTC.

This clonotype was observed many times. The chain recombines TRBV28 with TRBJ2-1; the match to TRBD1 covers 8 bases. Germline CDR1 and CDR2: MDHEN and SYDVKM. Trimming cost V 5 bases and J 4 bases; bases outside gene matches: 10. This CDR3 region has 16 residues. The CDR3 region has the DNA TGTGCCAGCAGTCCACTCGGACAGGGATTTTACAATGAGCAGTTCTTC. Translating it yields CASSPLGQGFYNEQFF.

As to this clonotype: A much larger clone differs from this one at a single base, so this may be a read error. V and J are TRBV28 and TRBJ2-3, with D perhaps matching TRBD2 (5 bases). Trimming pared 8 bases from V and 0 bases from J, leaving 15 bases between. Germline lookup yields CDR1 MDHEN and CDR2 SYDVKM. This CDR3 region has 15 residues. CDR3 residues: CASGSLADSTDTQYF. The CDR3, as DNA: TGTGCCAGCGGTTCCCTAGCAGATAGCACAGATACGCAGTATTTT.

The J gene is TRBJ1-4, the V gene TRBV3-1; tentative D call: TRBD1 (5 bases). V shed 3 bases and J shed 7 bases, with 15 bases lying between them. This CDR3 spans 15 amino acids. Germline-derived CDR1 and CDR2 are LGHDT and YNNKEL (reference sequence). The CDR3 DNA sequence: TGTGCCAGCAGCCATGACCGGCAGGGAGGTGAAAAACTGTTTTTT. Protein sequence: CASSHDRQGGEKLFF.

This clonotype was seen more than once but under ten times. One end of the junction fails to match germline, which may point to a read error. The chain joins TRBV2 to TRBJ1-1, with 7 bases identical to TRBD1. The germline V gene encodes CDR1 SNHLY and CDR2 FYNNEI. CDR3 length: 14 residues. The CDR3 protein is CASNAQGGTTKAFF. The CDR3 DNA is TGTGCCAGCAACGCCCAGGGGGGGACCACTAAAGCTTTCTTT.

The chain carries TRBV28 and TRBJ1-1; maybe TRBD1 (6 bases). The CDR3 sequence is 15 residues long. In germline, CDR1 is MDHEN, CDR2 SYDVKM. Trimming removed 7 bases from V and 1 base from J, with 16 bases in between. CDR3 amino acids: CASKPGGGANTEAFF. The CDR3 DNA sequence: TGTGCCAGCAAACCGGGAGGGGGGGCGAACACTGAAGCTTTCTTT.

V and J are TRBV12-5 and TRBJ2-5; D gene ambiguous. The CDR3 length is 15 residues. Per the germline V gene, CDR1 is LGHNT and CDR2 is FRNRAP. Deletions cut 2 bases from V and 4 bases from J, with 14 bases between. This chain's CDR3 is CASGLPTGNGETQYF. In DNA, the CDR3 is TGTGCTAGTGGTTTGCCCACGGGTAATGGAGAGACCCAGTACTTC.

This clonotype was seen only a few times. The chain carries TRBV29-1 and TRBJ1-1, with D unresolved. Germline assignment: CDR1 SQVTM and CDR2 ANQGSEA. Between the trimmed V and J ends, which lost 4 bases and 3 bases, there was a span of 9 bases. The CDR3 totals 12 residues. CDR3 residues: CSVGGQDTEAFF. CDR3 coding DNA: TGCAGCGTTGGAGGGCAGGACACTGAAGCTTTCTTT.

This clonotype appeared many times. The chain carries TRBV27 and TRBJ2-1, with TRBD2 matching over 9 bases. The CDR3 extends over 14 amino acids. The trim removed 1 base at V and 6 bases at J, leaving 1 base unmatched. Germline values: CDR1 MNHEY, CDR2 SMNVEV (reference sequence). The CDR3 nucleotides are TGTGCCAGCAGTTTATGGACTAGCGTCAATGAGCAGTTCTTC. As protein: CASSLWTSVNEQFF.

The chain has TRBV4-2 and TRBJ2-4, with TRBD2 identical over 14 bases. The ends lost 1 base at V and 5 bases at J; junction bases unmatched: 4. The CDR3 runs to 17 residues. CDR1 LGHNA and CDR2 YNFKEQ come from the germline V gene. DNA for the CDR3: TGTGCCAGCAGCCAAGGGGGACTAGCGGGGGCACAAAACATTCAGTACTTC. It specifies CASSQGGLAGAQNIQYF.

As concerns this clonotype: A much more abundant neighbour one base away suggests this may be a read error. The chain recombines TRBV10-3 with TRBJ2-7, with 8 bases lining up with TRBD2. There are 17 residues in the CDR3. In germline, CDR1 is ENHRY, CDR2 SYGVKD. As DNA, the CDR3 is TGTGCCATCAGTGATTCGGGAGGGAGGGAGAGCTCCTGCGAGCAGTACTTC. It translates to CAISDSGGRESSCEQYF.

The table lists this clonotype with many counts. The V gene is TRBV3-1, the J gene TRBJ1-2; 7 nucleotides agree with TRBD1. Germline V lookup: CDR1 LGHDT, CDR2 YNNKEL (reference sequence). J gave up 4 bases and V 4 bases, and 6 bases lay outside the gene matches. There are 14 residues in the CDR3. The CDR3 sequence: CASSRQGPSYGYTF. CDR3 sequence (DNA): TGTGCCAGCAGCCGACAGGGACCCTCCTATGGCTACACCTTC.

This clonotype has a count of ten or more. The rearrangement uses TRBV12-3 or TRBV12-4 and TRBJ1-5; TRBD1 matches at 8 bases. The CDR3 sequence is 15 residues long. The ends lost 6 bases at V and 2 bases at J; junction bases unmatched: 6. The CDR3 region is CASRQGAWGNQPQHF. DNA of the CDR3: TGTGCCAGCAGGCAGGGGGCTTGGGGCAATCAGCCCCAGCATTTT.

The chain uses TRBV4-3 and TRBJ1-4; D call uncertain. Germline loops: CDR1 LGHNA, CDR2 YSLEER. CDR3 size: 16 residues. The V gene lost 4 bases and the J gene lost 8 bases, with 20 bases spanning the gap. CDR3 DNA sequence: TGCGCCAGCAGCCTCCCCTTGACGGGTGCAGGAGAAAAACTGTTTTTT. This encodes CASSLPLTGAGEKLFF.

This clonotype has a handful of counts. The CDR3 nucleotides read TGTGCCAGCAGCCGGGAGGGCCCCCCGGGCCACGAGCAGTACTTC. Its translation is CASSREGPPGHEQYF. The chain combines TRBV7-6 with TRBJ2-7; 8 bases align to TRBD2. Germline assignment: CDR1 SGHVS and CDR2 FNYEAQ. The CDR3 is 15 residues long. Losses at the gene ends were 5 bases for V and 5 bases for J; bases not matched to a gene: 11.

There are a few counts of this clonotype. V is TRBV6-6 and J is TRBJ2-3; TRBD1 might be the D (6 bases). The CDR3 is 13 amino acids. The germline V gene encodes CDR1 MNHNY and CDR2 SVGAGI (reference sequence). V was shortened by 0 bases and J by 9 bases, with 10 bases between the two germline ends. CDR3 in DNA: TGTGCCAGCAGTTACTCCGGACAGAGGACGCAGTATTTT. Translating gives CASSYSGQRTQYF.

This clonotype appeared many times. This chain connects TRBV2 to TRBJ2-7; D not resolved. V shed 2 bases and J shed 3 bases, with 5 bases lying between them. In germline, CDR1 is SNHLY, CDR2 FYNNEI. The CDR3 covers 12 residues. The DNA of the CDR3 is TGTGCCAGCAGTGAATCTAGCTACGAGCAGTACTTC. Amino acids: CASSESSYEQYF. The full variable domain, in which reference TRBV2 and TRBJ2-7 provide the parts outside the CDR3, is EPEVTQTPSHQVTQMGQEVILRCVPISNHLYFYWYRQILGQKVEFLVSFYNNEISEKSEIFDDQFSVERPDGSNFTLKIRSTKLEDSAMYFCASSESSYEQYFGPGTRLTVT.

This clonotype was seen at least ten times. V is TRBV6-1 and J is TRBJ1-2; D remains unclear. Trimming took 2 bases from V and 2 from J, leaving 9 bases between them. Germline V gene lookup returns CDR1 MNHNS and CDR2 SASEGT. The CDR3 covers 14 residues. The CDR3 sequence: CASSEIQGNYGYTF. CDR3 nucleotides: TGTGCCAGCAGTGAAATTCAAGGGAACTATGGCTACACCTTC.

This clonotype occurred a few times. The J gene is TRBJ1-2, the V gene TRBV30; 7 bases are a match to TRBD1. The CDR3 consists of 15 residues. The V gene's germline CDR1 is GTSNPN and CDR2 SVGIG (reference sequence). V was pared by 2 bases and J by 4 bases, with 10 bases of the junction left unmatched. The CDR3 coding sequence is TGTGCCTGGAGTCTAAACAACCGGGACAGCTATGGCTACACCTTC. This translates into CAWSLNNRDSYGYTF.